These 10 T cell receptor beta chains were all obtained from the same sample, sequenced in a study of blood T cells in healthy people across ages. The use of a sample-barcoded 5' primer and a J-beta primer mix characterized a second PCR of about 6 to 11 cycles. MiXCR, run by TCRdb on the 5' RACE reads, gives a single entry per CDR3 protein. In the table there are some 1.8 million distinct CDR3 sequences, around 40% of which are singletons. The sequencing sample was made of blood. Every receptor here comes from a human donor in good health.

The V and J genes are TRBV4-1 and TRBJ2-3; D call uncertain. Germline V gene sequence: CDR1 MGHRA, CDR2 YSYEKL. Trimming pared 0 bases from V and 4 bases from J, leaving 14 bases between. The CDR3 has 16 amino acids. The CDR3 protein is CASSQESSPGADTQYF. CDR3 nucleotides: TGCGCCAGCAGCCAAGAGTCTAGTCCAGGCGCAGATACGCAGTATTTT.

This clonotype was detected only a few times. This chain links TRBV4-2 with TRBJ1-1; the D is unclear. Per germline, CDR1 LGHNA and CDR2 YNFKEQ. Trimming took off 0 bases at V and 3 bases at J, with 8 bases between the two ends. The CDR3 spans 14 residues. The CDR3 loop is CASSQDWGYTEAFF. The CDR3 nucleotides are TGTGCCAGCAGCCAAGATTGGGGTTACACTGAAGCTTTCTTT.

The V gene is TRBV20-1, the J gene TRBJ2-7, with D possibly matching TRBD2 (6 bases). From germline, CDR1 is DFQATT and CDR2 SNEGSKA (reference sequence). The CDR3 loop spans 13 amino acids. The V end was cut by 5 bases, the J end by 3 bases, with 14 bases between. The CDR3 nucleotides read TGCAGTGCTTGGGACCCGGGGGTCTACGAGCAGTACTTC. Translating it yields CSAWDPGVYEQYF.

In this sample, this clonotype turned up a few times. The V call is TRBV12-3 or TRBV12-4, the J call TRBJ2-7, with D tentatively TRBD2 (6 bases). CDR3 length: 17 residues. Trimming took 0 bases from V and 0 from J, leaving 15 bases between them. The CDR3 DNA follows: TGTGCCAGCAGTTTAGCGTGGGGTCGGGGGAGCTCCTACGAGCAGTACTTC. Residues: CASSLAWGRGSSYEQYF.

The V call is TRBV12-3 or TRBV12-4, the J call TRBJ2-4, with a weak D call TRBD1 (7 bases). V gave up 5 bases and J gave up 13 bases, with 33 bases separating them. This CDR3 has 18 residues. The CDR3 coding sequence is TGTGCCAGCAGTCCCCGGAGGGGGCGGGGCCGGGCCCACAATGAGCAGTACTTC. Residues: CASSPRRGRGRAHNEQYF.

This clonotype was counted a few times. The chain couples TRBV6-5 to TRBJ1-6, with 9 bases fitting TRBD1. Germline V gene sequence: CDR1 MNHEY, CDR2 SVGAGI. J gave up 9 bases and V 5 bases, and 11 bases lay outside the gene matches. This CDR3 has 16 amino acids. The CDR3 sequence: CASSLHRGRTGSPLHF. In DNA form, the CDR3 reads TGTGCCAGCAGTCTTCACAGGGGGCGGACGGGTTCACCCCTCCACTTT.

The chain uses TRBV28 and TRBJ1-2; D gene ambiguous. With 4 bases removed from V and 5 bases from J, the gap between germline ends came to 8 bases. Per germline, CDR1 MDHEN and CDR2 SYDVKM. This CDR3 spans 12 amino acids. The CDR3, as DNA: TGTGCCAGCAGTTGGACGGGATATGGCTACACCTTC. Protein product: CASSWTGYGYTF.

This clonotype has at least ten counts. The chain uses TRBV20-1 and TRBJ1-2; no clear D. The germline CDR1 and CDR2 sequences are DFQATT and SNEGSKA (reference sequence). The CDR3 runs 13 residues. Between the trimmed V and J ends, which lost 5 bases and 1 base, there was a span of 11 bases. The CDR3 DNA reads TGCAGTGCTCCCTCGGGCCATAACTATGGCTACACCTTC. Translating gives CSAPSGHNYGYTF.

The V and J genes are TRBV6-2 or TRBV6-3 and TRBJ2-1; D gene ambiguous. This CDR3 spans 12 amino acids. Germline loops: CDR1 MNHEY, CDR2 SVGEGT. The germline V and J ends were trimmed by 8 bases and 8 bases, with 13 bases remaining between them. CDR3 sequence: CASSREWHEQFF. CDR3 nucleotides: TGTGCCAGCTCTAGGGAATGGCATGAGCAGTTCTTC.

This clonotype has more than one count but fewer than ten. The V and J genes are TRBV9 and TRBJ1-4, with 9 bases fitting TRBD1. The CDR3 totals 15 residues. Germline trimming cut 4 bases from V and 7 bases from J; bases unmatched to any gene: 8. Germline V lookup: CDR1 SGDLS, CDR2 YYNGEE. The CDR3 DNA reads TGTGCCAGCAGCCCCCGACCGGGACAGGGTGAAAAACTGTTTTTT. Protein: CASSPRPGQGEKLFF.